This T cell receptor beta chain originates from a study of response to subunit inactivated influenza vaccine. Study-wide results and caveats: Seasonal influenza vaccination, on each occasion, was suggested by the authors to recruit few new T cells.

Each CDR3 protein is one row after TCRdb ran MiXCR on the RT-PCR reads. The profile shows 800,000 to 1,000,000 distinct CDR3 sequences, around 21% of them singletons. This clonotype was found once. Its antigen is unidentified. This clonotype was obtained from a man aged 50-59 years who received an inactivated influenza vaccine. This material consisted of PBMCs from blood, taken more than 4 days after vaccination.

The CDR3 DNA is TGTGCCAGCAGCCAAGTACGCCTCAGCTCCTACAATGAGCAGTTCTTC. Its protein product is CASSQVRLSSYNEQFF. The chain recombines TRBV14 with TRBJ2-1; D unclear. V was pared by 1 base and J by 0 bases, with 10 bases between. The CDR3 runs to 16 residues. Germline V CDR1 and CDR2: SGHDN, FVKESK.